This T cell receptor beta chain stems from a study of blood T cell repertoires in COVID-19. As for the study in general: The analysed material was cDNA or gDNA that came from T cells, B-cell-depleted T cells, or PBMCs.

Authors' processing steps: Reference gene primer amplification in the assay estimated nucleated cell counts. The table came from immunoSEQ multiplex PCR; TCRdb's copy has only in-frame clones and leaves some out. V and J calls and clone size are copied from that table; D and trimming were computed from the DNA. Seen here are around 45,000 clones, around 85% observed once, and the top ten hold around 10%. The CDR3 loop spans 16 amino acids. Germline V CDR1 and CDR2: SGDLS, YYNGEE. The V segment lost 3 bases and the J segment 5 bases; nucleotides outside the gene matches: 10. Sequencing was carried out using peripheral blood. The receptor comes from a human donor in a cohort sampled during active COVID-19. This chain uses TRBV9 with TRBJ2-5; the match to TRBD2 covers 10 bases. CDR3 DNA: TGTGCCAGCAGCGCCTTAAGCGGGGGGGCCTGGGAGACCCAGTACTTC. Amino acid sequence: CASSALSGGAWETQYF.